A single sample is the source of the 6 T cell receptor beta chains below, sequenced in a study of T cells after yellow fever vaccination. MiXCR, applied by TCRdb to the 5' RACE reads, yields one record per CDR3 protein. This table holds under 55,000 distinct CDR3 sequences, 6.6% found once. The material sequenced was CD8+ T cells not binding an NS4B(214-222) dextramer, sorted from PBMCs, taken more than 40 days after the first yellow fever vaccination. The receptors stem from a young man who received the YFV17D yellow fever vaccine.

In this sample, this clonotype turned up many times. The chain is built from TRBV29-1 and TRBJ2-2; the D is unclear. Germline V CDR1 and CDR2: SQVTM, ANQGSEA. This CDR3 contains 13 residues. The ends were cut back, 1 base at V and 1 base at J, with 4 bases in the middle. DNA for the CDR3: TGCAGCGTTGAAGGTCAGAACACCGGGGAGCTGTTTTTT. This translates into CSVEGQNTGELFF.

This clonotype came up many times. The V call is TRBV12-3 or TRBV12-4, the J call TRBJ2-3; D may be TRBD2 (6 bases). The CDR3 sequence is 15 residues long. Trimming took 2 bases from V and 0 from J, leaving 9 bases between them. As DNA, the CDR3 is TGTGCCAGCAGTTTAAAGGGACTTAGCACAGATACGCAGTATTTT. It is translated as CASSLKGLSTDTQYF.

This clonotype came up a few times. The chain links TRBV20-1 to TRBJ2-1; 7 bases align to TRBD2. V lost 6 bases, J lost 7 bases, and 15 bases stayed unmatched. Per germline, CDR1 DFQATT and CDR2 SNEGSKA (reference sequence). The CDR3 contains 15 residues. CDR3 nucleotides: TGCAGTGCCAGCAGCGGAGAGAGCGGGGCAAATGAGCAGTTCTTC. It encodes CSASSGESGANEQFF.

In its sample, this clonotype was seen many times. The chain carries TRBV4-1 and TRBJ1-6, with D maybe TRBD1 (6 bases). Trimming took off 5 bases at V and 9 bases at J, with 17 bases between the two ends. The CDR3 loop spans 15 amino acids. The germline CDR1 and CDR2 sequences are MGHRA and YSYEKL. The CDR3 region is CASSSQGGEISPLHF. The CDR3 DNA sequence: TGCGCCAGCAGCTCCCAAGGGGGGGAGATTTCACCCCTCCACTTT.

As for this clonotype: A read error is possible here, since a much larger clone lies one base away. The chain combines TRBV4-1 with TRBJ2-1; D is uncertain. Per germline, CDR1 MGHRA and CDR2 YSYEKL. The CDR3 is 16 residues long. V lost 0 bases and J 2 bases, leaving 11 bases between the germline ends. The DNA for the CDR3 is TGCGCCAGCAGCCAAGACGGAATGCGAACCTACAATGAGCAGTTCTTC. Translating gives CASSQDGMRTYNEQFF.

This clonotype was observed a few times. The rearrangement links TRBV7-9 to TRBJ2-6, with no clear D. Germline loops: CDR1 SEHNR, CDR2 FQNEAQ (reference sequence). Trimming pared 3 bases from V and 0 bases from J, leaving 9 bases between. The CDR3 sequence is 16 residues long. CDR3 in amino acids: CASSLGYGSGANVLTF. The CDR3 nucleotides are TGTGCCAGCAGCTTGGGGTACGGCTCTGGGGCCAACGTCCTGACTTTC.